The 17 T cell receptor beta chains below were found in one sample sequenced in a study of blood T cell repertoires in COVID-19. This table comes from immunoSEQ multiplex PCR, and its TCRdb copy is limited to in-frame clones, with some not included. The profile shows under 14,000 clones, 75% to 90% of them singletons. Sequenced input: peripheral blood. The receptors derive from a man aged 65 to 85 with active COVID-19.

The rearrangement joins TRBV11-2 to TRBJ1-1, with D unresolved. Germline values: CDR1 SGHAT, CDR2 FQNNGV. The CDR3 covers 14 residues. V gave up 4 bases and J gave up 0 bases, with 9 bases separating them. CDR3 sequence: CASSSVTVNTEAFF. CDR3 in DNA: TGTGCCAGCAGCTCAGTTACAGTGAACACTGAAGCTTTCTTT.

The chain joins TRBV10-3 to TRBJ2-7; D might be TRBD2 (5 bases). CDR1 and CDR2 (germline): ENHRY, SYGVKD. Trimming removed 11 bases from V and 0 bases from J, with 20 bases in between. The CDR3 is 15 amino acids. The CDR3 nucleotides are TGTGCCGCCTGGGAGCCTTCTAGTTTCTCCTACGAGCAGTACTTC. Translated: CAAWEPSSFSYEQYF.

This clone was seen a few times. This rearrangement joins TRBV10-2 to TRBJ2-2; the match to TRBD2 covers 11 bases. CDR1 is WSHSY and CDR2 is SAAADI in the germline V gene. The J segment lost 4 bases and the V segment lost 7 bases, leaving 5 bases of the junction unmatched. CDR3 length equals 15 residues. CDR3 residues: CASKLAGAVTGELFF. The CDR3 nucleotides read TGCGCCAGCAAACTAGCGGGGGCCGTCACCGGGGAGCTGTTTTTT.

V gene TRBV2 combines with J gene TRBJ2-3; tentative D call: TRBD1 (6 bases). Trimming removed 6 bases at V and 0 bases at J, with 10 bases between. The germline V gene encodes CDR1 SNHLY and CDR2 FYNNEI. The CDR3 is 14 amino acids. CDR3 bases: TGTGCCAGCAGGGACAGACTTAGCACAGATACGCAGTATTTT. This encodes CASRDRLSTDTQYF.

This chain links TRBV3-1 (or the pseudogene TRBV3-2) with TRBJ2-1, with D tentatively TRBD2 (6 bases). Germline CDR1 LGHDT, CDR2 YNNKEL (reference sequence). V was cut by 4 bases and J by 4 bases, with 14 bases left in between. CDR3 length equals 15 residues. The CDR3 here is CASSRNSGAYNEQFF. The CDR3 DNA reads TGTGCCAGCAGCCGAAATAGCGGAGCGTACAATGAGCAGTTCTTC.

V gene TRBV9 combines with J gene TRBJ1-2; 8 bases are shared with TRBD1. The CDR3 is 13 amino acids. V was pared by 4 bases and J by 5 bases, with 4 bases of the junction left unmatched. Germline CDR1 reads SGDLS; CDR2 reads YYNGEE. Here the CDR3 DNA reads TGTGCCAGCAGCCCCCGGACAGGGTATGGCTACACCTTC. Amino acids: CASSPRTGYGYTF. Full variable domain (rest looked up from reference TRBV9 and TRBJ1-2): DSGVTQTPKHLITATGQRVTLRCSPRSGDLSVYWYQQSLDQGLQFLIQYYNGEERAKGNILERFSAQQFPDLHSELNLSSLELGDSALYFCASSPRTGYGYTFGSGTRLTVV.

This chain joins TRBV30 and TRBJ1-2, with 9 bases aligning to TRBD1. Germline V lookup: CDR1 GTSNPN, CDR2 SVGIG (reference sequence). The CDR3 covers 13 residues. After removal of 0 bases from V and 9 bases from J, the junction contained 5 bases not matched to a gene. The CDR3 protein is CAWSVGTGTSYTF. CDR3 DNA sequence: TGTGCCTGGAGTGTAGGGACAGGGACGAGCTACACCTTC.

This chain joins TRBV6-5 and TRBJ1-2, with a possible D match to TRBD1 (5 bases). Trimming pared 6 bases from V and 9 bases from J, leaving 11 bases between. Per the germline V gene, CDR1 is MNHEY and CDR2 is SVGAGI. The CDR3 contains 11 residues. This CDR3 reads CASSPGSSYTF. Written as DNA, the CDR3 is TGTGCCAGCAGCCCAGGGTCGAGCTACACCTTC.

The V and J genes are TRBV18 and TRBJ1-2; the match to TRBD1 covers 7 bases. The CDR3 extends over 14 amino acids. V lost 2 bases, J lost 8 bases, and 8 bases stayed unmatched. CDR1 is KGHSH, CDR2 LQKENI, per germline. CDR3 nucleotides: TGTGCCAGCTCACCAAGTCAGGGGGAAGCGGGCTACACCTTC. Residues: CASSPSQGEAGYTF.

The chain couples TRBV2 to TRBJ2-7; 8 positions agree with TRBD1. V was clipped by 4 bases and J by 3 bases; unmatched bases: 8. Looked up from germline, CDR1 is SNHLY and CDR2 is FYNNEI. The CDR3 has 15 residues. The CDR3 loop is CASSGRGRGHYEQYF. The DNA of the CDR3 is TGTGCCAGCAGTGGGAGGGGCAGGGGGCACTACGAGCAGTACTTC.

This clone is a singleton in its sample. The rearrangement uses TRBV5-6 and TRBJ2-5; D gene ambiguous. Trimming shortened V by 0 bases and J by 0 bases, and 6 bases separated the two germline ends. Germline CDR1 reads SGHDT; CDR2 reads YYEEEE. The CDR3 has 14 residues. The CDR3 DNA reads as TGTGCCAGCAGCTTGGTTTCTGACCAAGAGACCCAGTACTTC. Protein product: CASSLVSDQETQYF.

This chain links TRBV6-5 with TRBJ2-3; TRBD1 aligns across 7 bases. Germline CDR1 MNHEY, CDR2 SVGAGI. J lost 0 bases, V lost 6 bases, and 6 bases had no gene match. The CDR3 runs 15 residues. Here the CDR3 reads CASSGTASSTDTQYF. The CDR3 bases are TGTGCCAGCAGCGGGACAGCCTCTAGCACAGATACGCAGTATTTT.

The chain joins TRBV28 to TRBJ2-5, with 9 positions matching TRBD2. V trimming: 3 bases; J trimming: 0 bases; junction bases outside the gene matches: 5. This CDR3 region has 16 residues. Germline V lookup: CDR1 MDHEN, CDR2 SYDVKM. The CDR3, as DNA: TGTGCCAGCAGTTTTGGGGCTAGCGGGGACCAAGAGACCCAGTACTTC. It is translated as CASSFGASGDQETQYF. Drawing the rest from reference TRBV28 and TRBJ2-5, the complete variable domain is DVKVTQSSRYLVKRTGEKVFLECVQDMDHENMFWYRQDPGLGLRLIYFSYDVKMKEKGDIPEGYSVSREKKERFSLILESASTNQTSMYLCASSFGASGDQETQYFGPGTRLLVL.

This rearrangement joins TRBV12-5 to TRBJ2-7; D perhaps matches TRBD2 (6 bases). This CDR3 contains 13 residues. The ends were cut back, 7 bases at V and 3 bases at J, with 13 bases in the middle. From germline, CDR1 is LGHNT and CDR2 FRNRAP. CDR3 residues: CASAQPGDYEQYF. In nucleotides, the CDR3 is TGTGCTAGTGCCCAGCCGGGGGACTACGAGCAGTACTTC.

The V gene is TRBV7-3, the J gene TRBJ1-1; perhaps TRBD1 as D (6 bases). V was cut by 4 bases and J by 0 bases, with 9 bases left in between. Germline assignment: CDR1 SGHTA and CDR2 FQGTGA. This CDR3 has 14 amino acids. The CDR3: CASSSGQMNTEAFF. In DNA form, the CDR3 reads TGTGCCAGCAGCTCAGGACAGATGAACACTGAAGCTTTCTTT.

The genes are TRBV5-1 and TRBJ1-1; D possibly corresponds to TRBD1 (5 bases). Germline V CDR1 and CDR2: SGHRS, YFSETQ. The CDR3 runs 15 residues. V was shortened by 4 bases and J by 1 base, with 14 bases between the two germline ends. CDR3 DNA: TGCGCCAGCAGCCCATGGGGCGGACAGAACACTGAAGCTTTCTTT. Encoded protein: CASSPWGGQNTEAFF.

V is TRBV3-1 (or the pseudogene TRBV3-2) and J is TRBJ2-4; tentatively, D is TRBD2 (7 bases). Trimming cost V 1 base and J 0 bases, with 16 bases left between them. Germline V gives CDR1 LGHDT, CDR2 YNNKEL (reference sequence). The CDR3 has 18 amino acids. DNA for the CDR3: TGTGCCAGCAGCCAAGGACCCTGGGGGGGGCTAGCCAAAAACATTCAGTACTTC. Amino acids: CASSQGPWGGLAKNIQYF.